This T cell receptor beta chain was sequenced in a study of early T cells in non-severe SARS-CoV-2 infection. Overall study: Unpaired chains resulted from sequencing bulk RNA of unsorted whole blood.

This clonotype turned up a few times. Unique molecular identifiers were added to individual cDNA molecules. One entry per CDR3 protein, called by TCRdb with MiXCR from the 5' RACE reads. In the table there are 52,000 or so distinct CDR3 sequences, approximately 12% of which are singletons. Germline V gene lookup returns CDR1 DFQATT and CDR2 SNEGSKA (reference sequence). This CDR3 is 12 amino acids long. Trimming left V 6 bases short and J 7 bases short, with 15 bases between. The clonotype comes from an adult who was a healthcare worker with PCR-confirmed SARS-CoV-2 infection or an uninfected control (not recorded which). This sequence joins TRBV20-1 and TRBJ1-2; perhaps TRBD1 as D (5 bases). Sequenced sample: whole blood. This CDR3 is CSAPRGAGGYTF. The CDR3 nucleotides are TGCAGTGCCCCGAGGGGCGCTGGTGGCTACACCTTC.